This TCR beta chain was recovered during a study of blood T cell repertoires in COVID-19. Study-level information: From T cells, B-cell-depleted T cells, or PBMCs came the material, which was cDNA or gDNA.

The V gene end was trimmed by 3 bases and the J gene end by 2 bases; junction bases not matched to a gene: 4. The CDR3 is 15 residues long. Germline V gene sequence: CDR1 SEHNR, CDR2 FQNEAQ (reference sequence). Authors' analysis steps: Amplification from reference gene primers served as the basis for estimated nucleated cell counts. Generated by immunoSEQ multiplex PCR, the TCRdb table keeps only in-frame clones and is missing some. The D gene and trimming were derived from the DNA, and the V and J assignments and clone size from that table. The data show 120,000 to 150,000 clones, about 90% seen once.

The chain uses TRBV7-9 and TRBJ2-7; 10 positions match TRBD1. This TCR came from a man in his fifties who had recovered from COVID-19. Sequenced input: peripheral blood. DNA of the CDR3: TGTGCCAGCAGCTTGGGACAGGGGATCCCCTACGAGCAGTACTTC. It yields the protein CASSLGQGIPYEQYF. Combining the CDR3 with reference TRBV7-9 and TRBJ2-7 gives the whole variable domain DTGVSQNPRHKITKRGQNVTFRCDPISEHNRLYWYRQTLGQGPEFLTYFQNEAQLEKSRLLSDRFSAERPKGSFSTLEIQRTEQGDSAMYLCASSLGQGIPYEQYFGPGTRLTVT.